The clone carrying this TCR beta chain was seen once. Antigen: not known. The sample is drawn from a study of OX40 agonist ivuxolimab in advanced cancers. Across the whole study: Recorded diagnoses for dose-escalation patients were hepatocellular carcinoma, melanoma, renal cell or head and neck cancer. The mean age was about 61 years, ranging from 23 to 79, with around four fifths of participants male.

The method was immunoSEQ multiplex PCR; TCRdb's version includes in-frame clones alone and lacks a portion of them. This sample has about 100,000 clones, with around nine tenths found just once. Study-wide results and limits: CD4+ and CD8+ blood T cells expanded clonally by week 6 at 0.1 to 3.0 mg/kg.

Germline CDR1 reads MDHEN; CDR2 reads SYDVKM. The germline V and J ends were trimmed by 1 base and 4 bases, with 13 bases remaining between them. This CDR3 spans 15 amino acids. This sequence originates from an adult with an advanced solid tumor such as melanoma, head and neck, liver or kidney cancer. The sample was CD4+ or CD8+ T cells sorted from blood, taken in a trial of the OX40 agonist ivuxolimab. The rearrangement joins TRBV28 to TRBJ1-2; D unresolved. CDR3 sequence: CASSLSSGRVYGYTF. DNA for the CDR3: TGTGCCAGCAGTTTATCGAGCGGGAGGGTCTATGGCTACACCTTC.